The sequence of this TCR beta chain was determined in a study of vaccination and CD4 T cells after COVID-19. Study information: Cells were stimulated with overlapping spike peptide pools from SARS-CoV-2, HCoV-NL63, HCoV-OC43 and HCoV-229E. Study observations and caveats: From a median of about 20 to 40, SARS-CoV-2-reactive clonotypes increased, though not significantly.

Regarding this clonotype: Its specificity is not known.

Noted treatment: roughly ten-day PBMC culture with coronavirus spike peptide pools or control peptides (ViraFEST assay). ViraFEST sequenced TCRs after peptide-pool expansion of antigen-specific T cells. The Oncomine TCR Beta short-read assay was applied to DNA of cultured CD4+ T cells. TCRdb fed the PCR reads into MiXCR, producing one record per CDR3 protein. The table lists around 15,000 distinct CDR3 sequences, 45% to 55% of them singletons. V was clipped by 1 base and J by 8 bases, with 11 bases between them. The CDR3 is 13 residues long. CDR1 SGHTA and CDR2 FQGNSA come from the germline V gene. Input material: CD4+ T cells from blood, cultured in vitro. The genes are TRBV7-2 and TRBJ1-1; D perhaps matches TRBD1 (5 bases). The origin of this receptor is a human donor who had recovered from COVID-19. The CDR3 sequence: CASSLVGRQEAFF. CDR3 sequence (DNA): TGTGCCAGCAGCTTAGTAGGAAGACAGGAAGCTTTCTTT.